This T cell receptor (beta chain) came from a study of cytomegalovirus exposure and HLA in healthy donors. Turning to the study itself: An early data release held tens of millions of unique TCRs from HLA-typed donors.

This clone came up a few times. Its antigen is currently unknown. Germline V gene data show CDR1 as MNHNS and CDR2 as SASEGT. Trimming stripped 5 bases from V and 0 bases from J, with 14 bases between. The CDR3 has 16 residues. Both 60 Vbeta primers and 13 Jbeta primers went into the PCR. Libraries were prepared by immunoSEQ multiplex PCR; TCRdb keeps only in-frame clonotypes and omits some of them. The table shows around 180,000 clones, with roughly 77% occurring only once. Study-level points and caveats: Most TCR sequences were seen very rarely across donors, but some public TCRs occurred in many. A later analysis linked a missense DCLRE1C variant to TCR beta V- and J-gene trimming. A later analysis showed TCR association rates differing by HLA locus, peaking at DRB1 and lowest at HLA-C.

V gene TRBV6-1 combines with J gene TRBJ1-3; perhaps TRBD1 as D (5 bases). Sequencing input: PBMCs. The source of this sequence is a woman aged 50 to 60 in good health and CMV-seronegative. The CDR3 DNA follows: TGTGCCAGCAGTAAAGGGGCATCGAGCTCTGGAAACACCATATATTTT. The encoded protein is CASSKGASSSGNTIYF.